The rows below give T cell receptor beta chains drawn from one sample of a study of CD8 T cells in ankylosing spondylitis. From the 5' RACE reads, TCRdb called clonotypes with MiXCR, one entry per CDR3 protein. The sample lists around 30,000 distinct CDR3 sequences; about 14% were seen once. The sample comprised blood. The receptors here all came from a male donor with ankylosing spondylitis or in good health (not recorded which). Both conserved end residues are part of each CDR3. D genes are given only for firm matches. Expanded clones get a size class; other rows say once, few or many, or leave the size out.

cdr3_nt: TGCAGTGCTAGAAGGGGCGATGAGCAGTTCTTC
cdr3_aa: CSARRGDEQFF
j_call: TRBJ2-1
d_call: -
clone_size: once
v_call: TRBV20-1

cdr3_nt: TGCAGTGCTAGGAAGGGTAGCGGGGGGTTCATGAATACGCAGTATTTT
cdr3_aa: CSARKGSGGFMNTQYF
j_call: TRBJ2-3
d_call: TRBD2
clone_size: -
v_call: TRBV20-1

cdr3_nt: TGTGCCAGCAGCTTTAGGCAGGGGGCCGGGGAGCTGTTTTTT
cdr3_aa: CASSFRQGAGELFF
j_call: TRBJ2-2
d_call: TRBD1
clone_size: few
v_call: TRBV7-2

cdr3_nt: TGCAGTGCTAGAGATGTTGGGGGGGAGCTGTTTTTT
cdr3_aa: CSARDVGGELFF
j_call: TRBJ2-2
d_call: -
clone_size: many
v_call: TRBV20-1

cdr3_nt: TGTGCCAGCACTCCGGGTAGCGCCTACAATGAGCAGTTCTTC
cdr3_aa: CASTPGSAYNEQFF
j_call: TRBJ2-1
d_call: -
clone_size: medium-sized
v_call: TRBV2

cdr3_nt: TGTGCCAGCAGCTCTAATATCAGGGGGGGAAACTATGGCTACACCTTC
cdr3_aa: CASSSNIRGGNYGYTF
j_call: TRBJ1-2
d_call: TRBD1
clone_size: -
v_call: TRBV7-3

cdr3_nt: TGTGCCAGCACGATTAGACAGGGAGGTGAGCAGTTCTTC
cdr3_aa: CASTIRQGGEQFF
j_call: TRBJ2-1
d_call: -
clone_size: -
v_call: TRBV2

cdr3_nt: TGTGCCAGCAGCTTTGACGACAGGGGGCTAGAAGCTTTCTTT
cdr3_aa: CASSFDDRGLEAFF
j_call: TRBJ1-1
d_call: TRBD1
clone_size: -
v_call: TRBV11-2

cdr3_nt: TGTGCCAGCAGCACCACCGCGACAGCAAAGGATTCAGATACGCAGTATTTT
cdr3_aa: CASSTTATAKDSDTQYF
j_call: TRBJ2-3
d_call: -
clone_size: few
v_call: TRBV28

cdr3_nt: TGTGCCAGCAGTGTCGGACAGGTCGGGAACACCGGGGAGCTGTTTTTT
cdr3_aa: CASSVGQVGNTGELFF
j_call: TRBJ2-2
d_call: TRBD1
clone_size: -
v_call: TRBV6-1

cdr3_nt: TGTGCCAGCAGCTTAAAGGTTCACCCCAATGAGCAGTTCTTC
cdr3_aa: CASSLKVHPNEQFF
j_call: TRBJ2-1
d_call: -
clone_size: -
v_call: TRBV7-2

cdr3_nt: TGTGCCAGCAGTACTCAGGACGCTCTGCTGGGAAACACCATATATTTT
cdr3_aa: CASSTQDALLGNTIYF
j_call: TRBJ1-3
d_call: -
clone_size: -
v_call: TRBV27

cdr3_nt: TGTGCCAGCAGCGTAGAAGACACCTATGGGGAGCTGTTTTTT
cdr3_aa: CASSVEDTYGELFF
j_call: TRBJ2-2
d_call: -
clone_size: few
v_call: TRBV9

cdr3_nt: TGTGCCAGCAGCTTACCGGCCGACGCCGGGGAGCTGTTTTTT
cdr3_aa: CASSLPADAGELFF
j_call: TRBJ2-2
d_call: -
clone_size: -
v_call: TRBV7-6

cdr3_nt: TGCAGCGCCCTAGGGATAGGGGGCTCGAACACCGGGGAGCTGTTTTTT
cdr3_aa: CSALGIGGSNTGELFF
j_call: TRBJ2-2
d_call: TRBD1
clone_size: many
v_call: TRBV29-1

cdr3_nt: TGTGCCAGCAGCTACCCGGGACAGGGTTTAAATGAAAAACTGTTTTTT
cdr3_aa: CASSYPGQGLNEKLFF
j_call: TRBJ1-4
d_call: TRBD1
clone_size: few
v_call: TRBV28

cdr3_nt: TGCGCCAGCAGCCAAGACCCCGGGCAGTCCAATGGCTACACCTTC
cdr3_aa: CASSQDPGQSNGYTF
j_call: TRBJ1-2
d_call: -
clone_size: few
v_call: TRBV4-1

cdr3_nt: TGCGCCAGCAGCTTGGGACAGTCGAGTGAAGCTTTCTTT
cdr3_aa: CASSLGQSSEAFF
j_call: TRBJ1-1
d_call: -
clone_size: few
v_call: TRBV5-1

cdr3_nt: TGTGCCAGCAGCTTGGGCTTTCGGAGCGACGATACGCAGTATTTT
cdr3_aa: CASSLGFRSDDTQYF
j_call: TRBJ2-3
d_call: -
clone_size: -
v_call: TRBV5-6

cdr3_nt: TGCGCCAGCAGCTTGGATGGGGGCACTGAAGCTTTCTTT
cdr3_aa: CASSLDGGTEAFF
j_call: TRBJ1-1
d_call: -
clone_size: many
v_call: TRBV5-1

cdr3_nt: TGTGCCAGCAGTTTGGATAGAAGTTCGGGACAAAAGTACTTC
cdr3_aa: CASSLDRSSGQKYF
j_call: TRBJ2-7
d_call: -
clone_size: many
v_call: TRBV12-3/TRBV12-4

cdr3_nt: TGTGCCAGCAGCCCCTGGGACAGGGAGGGTCAGCCCCAGCATTTT
cdr3_aa: CASSPWDREGQPQHF
j_call: TRBJ1-5
d_call: TRBD1
clone_size: -
v_call: TRBV5-6

cdr3_nt: TGCGCCAGCAGCCCGGACTTGCCCCCCTCATACTTC
cdr3_aa: CASSPDLPPSYF
j_call: TRBJ2-7
d_call: -
clone_size: -
v_call: TRBV5-1

cdr3_nt: TGCGCCAGCAGCTTCAACAGGGACCATGAGCAGTTCTTC
cdr3_aa: CASSFNRDHEQFF
j_call: TRBJ2-1
d_call: -
clone_size: few
v_call: TRBV5-1

cdr3_nt: TGCGCCAGCAGCTCTAACAGGGGTGTCGGGAACGAGCAGTACTTC
cdr3_aa: CASSSNRGVGNEQYF
j_call: TRBJ2-7
d_call: TRBD1
clone_size: -
v_call: TRBV5-1

cdr3_nt: TGTGCCATCAGTGAGAACCAGGGAAAACTGTTTTTT
cdr3_aa: CAISENQGKLFF
j_call: TRBJ1-4
d_call: -
clone_size: -
v_call: TRBV10-3

cdr3_nt: TGTGCCATCAGTACCACCGGGGAGCTGTTTTTT
cdr3_aa: CAISTTGELFF
j_call: TRBJ2-2
d_call: -
clone_size: -
v_call: TRBV10-3

cdr3_nt: TGCAGCGCGGGGACTAGCAGGGGAGAGACCCAGTACTTC
cdr3_aa: CSAGTSRGETQYF
j_call: TRBJ2-5
d_call: TRBD2
clone_size: few
v_call: TRBV29-1

cdr3_nt: TGTGCCAGCAGTTTGGGCCAAAGATACAATGAGCAGTTCTTC
cdr3_aa: CASSLGQRYNEQFF
j_call: TRBJ2-1
d_call: -
clone_size: few
v_call: TRBV27

cdr3_nt: TGTGCCAGCAGTTTATTTAGCCCTAACACCGGGGAGCTGTTTTTT
cdr3_aa: CASSLFSPNTGELFF
j_call: TRBJ2-2
d_call: -
clone_size: -
v_call: TRBV27

cdr3_nt: TGTGCCAGCAGCGTAATGGGGGGCAATCAGCCCCAGCATTTT
cdr3_aa: CASSVMGGNQPQHF
j_call: TRBJ1-5
d_call: -
clone_size: few
v_call: TRBV7-2

cdr3_nt: TGCGCCAGCAGCCGGGAGGGGGATAACACCGGGGAGCTGTTTTTT
cdr3_aa: CASSREGDNTGELFF
j_call: TRBJ2-2
d_call: TRBD2
clone_size: -
v_call: TRBV5-1

cdr3_nt: TGTGCCAGCAGTTTCCGGACTAGTTACAATGAGCAGTTCTTC
cdr3_aa: CASSFRTSYNEQFF
j_call: TRBJ2-1
d_call: TRBD2
clone_size: -
v_call: TRBV12-3/TRBV12-4

cdr3_nt: TGCGCCAGCAGCTTTAGTTCGGAGACCCAGTACTTC
cdr3_aa: CASSFSSETQYF
j_call: TRBJ2-5
d_call: -
clone_size: -
v_call: TRBV5-1

cdr3_nt: TGTGCCTGGAATACAGCTTCGAACACCGGGGAGCTGTTTTTT
cdr3_aa: CAWNTASNTGELFF
j_call: TRBJ2-2
d_call: -
clone_size: -
v_call: TRBV30